Shown below are 2 T cell receptor beta chains from a single sample sequenced in a study of blood T cell repertoires in COVID-19. Assay: immunoSEQ multiplex PCR; the TCRdb copy retains only in-frame clones and omits some. Of about 250,000 clones listed, approximately 90% are singletons. The sample was PBMCs or T cells enriched from blood (not recorded which). The source is a man between 35 and 55 years old who had recovered from COVID-19.

The chain recombines TRBV28 with TRBJ1-5; 7 bases align to TRBD1. This CDR3 spans 15 amino acids. Germline V CDR1 and CDR2: MDHEN, SYDVKM. V lost 6 bases to trimming and J lost 6 bases; unmatched junction nucleotides: 11. CDR3 sequence: CASRTPETGSQPQHF. The CDR3 DNA is TGTGCCAGCAGGACCCCCGAGACAGGGAGTCAGCCCCAGCATTTT.

The J gene is TRBJ2-7, the V gene TRBV2; 10 bases fit TRBD2. This CDR3 has 15 residues. CDR1 and CDR2 from the germline V gene are SNHLY and FYNNEI. Losses at the gene ends were 2 bases for V and 6 bases for J; bases not matched to a gene: 7. The DNA for the CDR3 is TGTGCCAGCAGTGAAAGGCTAGCGGGAGAGGGCGAGCAGTACTTC. It codes for CASSERLAGEGEQYF.